The clone carrying this T cell receptor (beta chain) turned up a few times. The sample is drawn from a study of Graves' ophthalmopathy and Graves' hyperthyroidism. The germline CDR1 and CDR2 sequences are SGHTA and FQGTGA. The CDR3 consists of 16 residues. V lost 2 bases to trimming and J lost 5 bases, with 18 bases between them. Transcripts of RNA were the source for amplifying TCR beta CDR3 regions. After a first-round RT-PCR with HTBI primers, a second-round multiplex PCR was run. TCRdb analysed the multiplex PCR reads with MiXCR anew, one entry per CDR3 protein. Found here are about 620,000 distinct CDR3 sequences, about a fifth of them singletons; the top ten hold approximately 7%.

The chain uses TRBV7-3 and TRBJ2-5; D is uncertain. The receptor's source is a woman younger than 30 with stable Graves' hyperthyroidism. Some clones in this sample may be carry-over from other donors' samples. The sequenced sample was peripheral blood. The CDR3 DNA sequence: TGTGCCAGCAGCTTATTTGGAACCCTCGTCCAGGAGACCCAGTACTTC. Translated: CASSLFGTLVQETQYF.